These 7 T cell receptor beta chains came from one sample sequenced in a study of T cell repertoires in cytomegalovirus infection. Each CDR3 protein gets one entry after TCRdb re-called the reads with MiXCR. This table has about 700,000 distinct CDR3 sequences, around 31% appearing once. These receptors have no identified antigens. Sample: cultured PBMCs, taken from culture after CMV antigen stimulation. These receptors all come from a human donor in good health (CMV status not recorded). Some clones in this sample may be carry-over from other donors' samples.

This clonotype was found a few times. The V gene is TRBV20-1, the J gene TRBJ2-1; 8 nucleotides line up with TRBD2. The CDR3 is 14 amino acids. Germline CDR1 and CDR2: DFQATT and SNEGSKA (reference sequence). V lost 6 bases to trimming and J lost 3 bases; unmatched junction nucleotides: 7. CDR3 sequence reads: CSAPGLDNYNEQFF. The CDR3 DNA sequence: TGCAGTGCGCCGGGACTAGATAACTACAATGAGCAGTTCTTC.

This clonotype was observed once. This chain links TRBV10-3 with TRBJ1-1; D perhaps matches TRBD1 (6 bases). The CDR3 has 11 amino acids. Per the germline V gene, CDR1 is ENHRY and CDR2 is SYGVKD. V lost 11 bases, J lost 1 base, and 8 bases lay in between. CDR3 nucleotide sequence: TGTGCCTCAGGGGCGAACACTGAAGCTTTCTTT. Residues: CASGANTEAFF.

J is TRBJ2-1 and V is TRBV7-9, with D possibly matching TRBD2 (5 bases). The CDR3 totals 16 residues. V lost 4 bases and J 3 bases, leaving 16 bases between the germline ends. Germline assignment: CDR1 SEHNR and CDR2 FQNEAQ (reference sequence). CDR3 sequence reads: CASSSSGGTIYNEQFF. In nucleotides, the CDR3 is TGTGCCAGCAGCTCAAGCGGCGGCACGATCTACAATGAGCAGTTCTTC.

This rearrangement joins TRBV20-1 to TRBJ2-3; perhaps TRBD1 as D (5 bases). The V gene lost 6 bases and the J gene lost 5 bases, with 21 bases spanning the gap. The CDR3 is made up of 15 amino acids. The V gene's germline CDR1 is DFQATT and CDR2 SNEGSKA (reference sequence). The CDR3 DNA is TGCAGTGCCCTAGAATCAGATGGTCAGGGAGATACGCAGTATTTT. Its protein product is CSALESDGQGDTQYF.

Only a few counts were recorded for this clonotype. V gene TRBV7-9 combines with J gene TRBJ2-3; D is undetermined. The CDR3 totals 15 residues. V lost 3 bases to trimming and J lost 0 bases, with 10 bases between them. The germline V gene has CDR1 SEHNR and CDR2 FQNEAQ (reference sequence). The CDR3 reads CASSLMAGSTDTQYF. CDR3 in DNA: TGTGCCAGCAGCTTGATGGCCGGGAGCACAGATACGCAGTATTTT.

This clonotype was recorded at least ten times. This chain connects TRBV7-2 to TRBJ2-7, with 10 positions matching TRBD2. From germline, CDR1 is SGHTA and CDR2 FQGNSA. With 6 bases clipped from V and 2 bases from J, the junction kept 7 bases outside the gene matches. This CDR3 region has 15 residues. The CDR3 sequence: CASRPSGRPPYEQYF. The CDR3 DNA sequence: TGTGCCAGCAGACCTAGCGGGAGACCCCCCTACGAGCAGTACTTC.

V is TRBV2 and J is TRBJ2-3; the D call may be TRBD1 or TRBD2 (6 bases each). Looked up from germline, CDR1 is SNHLY and CDR2 is FYNNEI. Between the trimmed V and J ends, which lost 8 bases and 0 bases, there was a span of 12 bases. CDR3 length: 14 residues. This chain's CDR3 is CASLRGRSTDTQYF. The CDR3 coding sequence is TGTGCCAGCTTGAGGGGGAGGAGCACAGATACGCAGTATTTT.